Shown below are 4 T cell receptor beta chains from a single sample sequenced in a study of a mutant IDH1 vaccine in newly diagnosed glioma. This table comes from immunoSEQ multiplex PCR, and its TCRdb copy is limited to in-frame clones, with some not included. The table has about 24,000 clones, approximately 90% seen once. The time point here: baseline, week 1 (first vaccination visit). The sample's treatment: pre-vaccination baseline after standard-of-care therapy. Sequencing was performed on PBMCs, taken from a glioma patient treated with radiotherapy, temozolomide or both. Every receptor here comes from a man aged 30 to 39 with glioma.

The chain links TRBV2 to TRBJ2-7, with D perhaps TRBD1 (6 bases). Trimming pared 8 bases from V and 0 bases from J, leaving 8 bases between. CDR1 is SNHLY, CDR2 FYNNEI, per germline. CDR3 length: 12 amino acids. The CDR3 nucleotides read TGTGCCAGCGGGGGCAGCTCCTACGAGCAGTACTTC. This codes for CASGGSSYEQYF.

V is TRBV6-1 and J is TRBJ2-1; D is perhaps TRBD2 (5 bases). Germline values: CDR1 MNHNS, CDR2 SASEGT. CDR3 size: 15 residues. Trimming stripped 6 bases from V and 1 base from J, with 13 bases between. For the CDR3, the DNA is TGTGCCAGCAGCGCGGACGGACTGTCCTACAATGAGCAGTTCTTC. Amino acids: CASSADGLSYNEQFF.

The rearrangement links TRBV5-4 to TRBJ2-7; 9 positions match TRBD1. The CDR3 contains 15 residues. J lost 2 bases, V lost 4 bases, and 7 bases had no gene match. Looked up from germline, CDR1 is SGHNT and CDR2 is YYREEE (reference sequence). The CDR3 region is CASSPGTGSPYEQYF. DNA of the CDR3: TGTGCCAGCAGCCCCGGGACAGGGTCTCCCTACGAGCAGTACTTC.

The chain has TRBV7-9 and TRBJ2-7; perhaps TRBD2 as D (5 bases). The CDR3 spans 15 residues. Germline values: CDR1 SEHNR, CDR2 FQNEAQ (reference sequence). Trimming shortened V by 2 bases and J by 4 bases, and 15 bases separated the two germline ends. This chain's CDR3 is CASSLNPSGSYEQYF. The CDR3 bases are TGTGCCAGCAGCTTAAACCCGAGCGGATCGTACGAGCAGTACTTC.